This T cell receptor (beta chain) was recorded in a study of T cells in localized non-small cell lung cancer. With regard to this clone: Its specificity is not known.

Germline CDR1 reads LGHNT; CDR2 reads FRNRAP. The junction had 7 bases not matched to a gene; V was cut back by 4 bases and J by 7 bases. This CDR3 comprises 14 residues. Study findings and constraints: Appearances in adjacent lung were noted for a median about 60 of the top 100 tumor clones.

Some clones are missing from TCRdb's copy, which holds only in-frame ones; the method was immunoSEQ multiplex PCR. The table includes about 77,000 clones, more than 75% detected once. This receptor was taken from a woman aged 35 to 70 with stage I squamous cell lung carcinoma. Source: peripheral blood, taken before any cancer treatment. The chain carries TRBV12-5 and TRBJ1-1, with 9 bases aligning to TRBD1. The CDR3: CASGSGGQGNEAFF. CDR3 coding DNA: TGTGCTAGTGGTTCCGGAGGACAGGGGAATGAAGCTTTCTTT.